The clone carrying this T cell receptor beta chain came up once. Authors' methods: For nucleated cells, counts were estimated from reference gene primer amplification. Profiled with immunoSEQ multiplex PCR; TCRdb holds only in-frame clones, not every one. The V and J calls and clone size are taken from that table; D and trimming were inferred from the DNA. The data contain about 180,000 clones, approximately 85% of them seen just once; the ten biggest clones take up more than 5.5%. This CDR3 spans 15 amino acids. Germline V lookup: CDR1 MNHEY, CDR2 SVGAGI. V trimming: 5 bases; J trimming: 7 bases; junction bases outside the gene matches: 11. The record originates from a study of blood T cell repertoires in COVID-19. Study overall: The cDNA or gDNA used as material had been derived from T cells, B-cell-depleted T cells, or PBMCs.

This chain links TRBV6-5 with TRBJ1-2, with 9 bases aligning to TRBD1. This sequence originates from a man aged 35 to 55 who had recovered from COVID-19. The sample consisted of PBMCs or T cells enriched from blood (not recorded which). CDR3 in amino acids: CASSPASTGGLGYTF. CDR3 coding DNA: TGTGCCAGCAGTCCCGCCTCGACAGGGGGGCTTGGCTACACCTTC.